This TCR beta chain was observed in a study of shared clonotypes between healthy human individuals. Genomic DNA (from each subset) was split evenly across several immunoSEQ plates. PCR replicates from unsorted PBMC used 300 ng DNA, and this amount was about 33,000 T cell genomes. Clones were read by immunoSEQ multiplex PCR, and TCRdb kept only the in-frame ones, dropping some. The sample consists of 100,000 or so clones, roughly 45% of them appearing once. For genomic DNA, unsorted samples relied on tens of millions of PBMCs. This sequence originates from a woman in her thirties or forties in good health. Some clones in this sample may be carry-over from other donors' samples. The sample comprised PBMCs.

The DNA of the CDR3 is TGTGCCAGCGCCAAGACTAGCGGGAGTCGGGAGACCCAGTACTTC. Translated, it gives CASAKTSGSRETQYF. The chain has TRBV18 and TRBJ2-5; 12 bases are shared with TRBD2. CDR1 KGHSH and CDR2 LQKENI come from the germline V gene. The CDR3 sequence is 15 residues long. The J segment lost 5 bases and the V segment lost 8 bases, leaving 9 bases of the junction unmatched.